Listed here are 13 T cell receptor beta chains from one sample, sequenced in a study of PD-1 blockade in classical Hodgkin lymphoma. Documented time point: cycle 4 day 1 (C4D1), after 5 to 7 weeks of nivolumab. Brentuximab vedotin exposure varied, and every patient relapsed after autologous stem cell transplantation. Assay used: immunoSEQ multiplex PCR; TCRdb lists only in-frame clones, some missing. The data hold about 64,000 clones, with 91% observed a single time. The sequences come from peripheral blood mononuclear cells (PBMCs), collected before the fourth cycle of nivolumab. All receptors come from a human donor with classical Hodgkin lymphoma.

This clone appeared a few times. This chain links TRBV4-1 with TRBJ2-7; the D gene is possibly TRBD1 (7 bases). The CDR3 contains 15 residues. Germline V gene lookup returns CDR1 MGHRA and CDR2 YSYEKL. The V end lost 1 base, the J end lost 2 bases, and 12 bases lay between the germline ends. The CDR3 DNA sequence: TGCGCCAGCAGCCAAGGCGCAGGGGGGACCTACGAGCAGTACTTC. Encoded protein: CASSQGAGGTYEQYF.

This chain links TRBV29-1 with TRBJ2-7; a weak D match, TRBD1 (5 bases). This CDR3 region has 11 residues. Germline V gene sequence: CDR1 SQVTM, CDR2 ANQGSEA. V was trimmed by 6 bases and J by 2 bases, leaving 8 bases between them. CDR3 nucleotides: TGCAGCGTGACAGTCCCCTACGAGCAGTACTTC. This gives the protein CSVTVPYEQYF.

The gene calls are TRBV5-6 and TRBJ2-1; D unclear. The CDR3 covers 11 residues. Germline V lookup: CDR1 SGHDT, CDR2 YYEEEE. V was clipped by 5 bases and J by 9 bases, with 9 bases between them. The CDR3, as DNA: TGTGCCAGCAGTTTTCAGGTTGAGCAGTTCTTC. Its protein is CASSFQVEQFF.

The rearrangement uses TRBV5-5 and TRBJ1-1, with TRBD1 as a possible D gene (5 bases). This CDR3 comprises 12 residues. Germline CDR1 is SGHKS and CDR2 is YYEKEE (reference sequence). Trimming stripped 2 bases from V and 7 bases from J, with 9 bases between. CDR3 nucleotide sequence: TGTGCCAGCAGCTTTAGGGGTAGTGAAGCTTTCTTT. This codes for CASSFRGSEAFF.

This clone was counted once. This chain connects TRBV4-1 to TRBJ2-2; D is uncertain. Trimming removed 0 bases at V and 3 bases at J, with 5 bases between. The length of the CDR3 is 14 residues. Germline V gene data show CDR1 as MGHRA and CDR2 as YSYEKL. CDR3 region: CASSQEWDTGELFF. Here the CDR3 DNA reads TGCGCCAGCAGCCAAGAATGGGACACCGGGGAGCTGTTTTTT.

The chain carries TRBV6-6 and TRBJ1-6; the D is unclear. Germline V gene lookup returns CDR1 MNHNY and CDR2 SVGAGI (reference sequence). V lost 6 bases, J lost 7 bases, and 10 bases lay in between. The CDR3 is 13 amino acids. The CDR3 DNA sequence: TGTGCCAGCAGCCTTACCCTCAATTCACCCCTCCACTTT. Its translation is CASSLTLNSPLHF.

This chain uses TRBV29-1 with TRBJ1-1, with a tentative D call TRBD1 (5 bases). Trimming left V 6 bases short and J 1 base short, with 15 bases between. CDR1 is SQVTM, CDR2 ANQGSEA, per germline. The CDR3 covers 14 residues. The CDR3 nucleotides read TGCAGCGTGGCCCTTGGAGGGACGAACACTGAAGCTTTCTTT. Its translation: CSVALGGTNTEAFF. The full variable domain, rest sourced from reference TRBV29-1 and TRBJ1-1, is SAVISQKPSRDICQRGTSLTIQCQVDSQVTMMFWYRQQPGQSLTLIATANQGSEATYESGFVIDKFPISRPNLTFSTLTVSNMSPEDSSIYLCSVALGGTNTEAFFGQGTRLTVV.

This clone came up a few times. The chain combines TRBV19 with TRBJ1-5; tentatively, D is TRBD1 (5 bases). Trimming took off 7 bases at V and 6 bases at J, with 16 bases between the two ends. Germline V gives CDR1 LNHDA, CDR2 SQIVND (reference sequence). This CDR3 contains 14 residues. The CDR3 is CASTEQGRSQPQHF. The DNA for the CDR3 is TGTGCCAGTACTGAGCAGGGCCGAAGTCAGCCCCAGCATTTT.

V and J are TRBV19 and TRBJ2-5; no clear D. Germline lookup yields CDR1 LNHDA and CDR2 SQIVND (reference sequence). V shed 7 bases and J shed 5 bases, with 23 bases lying between them. This CDR3 comprises 16 residues. This chain's CDR3 is CASKSSSPSFGETQYF. In DNA, the CDR3 is TGTGCCAGTAAAAGTAGTTCCCCCTCCTTCGGGGAGACCCAGTACTTC.

The genes are TRBV5-1 and TRBJ1-3, with D unresolved. The CDR3 is made up of 13 amino acids. V was pared by 5 bases and J by 0 bases, with 6 bases between. The germline V gene encodes CDR1 SGHRS and CDR2 YFSETQ. CDR3 region: CASRPFSGNTIYF. DNA of the CDR3: TGCGCCAGCAGACCCTTCTCTGGAAACACCATATATTTT. Based on the CDR3 plus reference TRBV5-1 and TRBJ1-3, the full variable domain is KAGVTQTPRYLIKTRGQQVTLSCSPISGHRSVSWYQQTPGQGLQFLFEYFSETQRNKGNFPGRFSGRQFSNSRSEMNVSTLELGDSALYLCASRPFSGNTIYFGEGSWLTVV.

The chain joins TRBV19 to TRBJ1-6, with D tentatively TRBD1 (6 bases). Between the trimmed V and J ends, which lost 9 bases and 6 bases, there was a span of 18 bases. Germline V gene lookup returns CDR1 LNHDA and CDR2 SQIVND (reference sequence). This CDR3 is 15 amino acids long. DNA of the CDR3: TGTGCCAGCCGAATAAGGGGGGGGTTTAATTCACCCCTCCACTTT. Its translation is CASRIRGGFNSPLHF.

This clone was counted once. The V call is TRBV5-4, the J call TRBJ1-1; TRBD1 aligns across 7 bases. CDR1 and CDR2 (germline): SGHNT, YYREEE (reference sequence). The CDR3 contains 16 residues. After removal of 5 bases from V and 0 bases from J, the junction contained 10 bases not matched to a gene. DNA for the CDR3: TGTGCCAGCAGACGAGCTGGGACAGTGATGAACACTGAAGCTTTCTTT. Encoded protein: CASRRAGTVMNTEAFF. The full variable domain, with the rest looked up from reference TRBV5-4 and TRBJ1-1, is ETGVTQSPTHLIKTRGQQVTLRCSSQSGHNTVSWYQQALGQGPQFIFQYYREEENGRGNFPPRFSGLQFPNYSSELNVNALELDDSALYLCASRRAGTVMNTEAFFGQGTRLTVV.

The chain combines TRBV25-1 with TRBJ1-1; D remains unclear. Trimming took off 4 bases at V and 0 bases at J, with 15 bases between the two ends. The CDR3 has 16 residues. CDR1 and CDR2 from the germline V gene are MGHDK and SYGVNS. The DNA for the CDR3 is TGTGCCAGCAGTGGAGGAGGAGGTCTAATGAACACTGAAGCTTTCTTT. It encodes CASSGGGGLMNTEAFF.